These T cell receptor beta chains were read from a single sample in a study of cytomegalovirus exposure and HLA in healthy donors. Assay used: immunoSEQ multiplex PCR; TCRdb lists only in-frame clones, some missing. Of approximately 160,000 clones in the sample, 77% are singletons; the top ten hold roughly 7.3%. The sample taken for sequencing was PBMCs. All receptors come from a male donor in good health and CMV-seropositive. CDR3s include the opening cysteine and the closing phenylalanine or tryptophan. Fields, in order: D gene, J gene, V gene, clone size, CDR3 length, CDR3 protein, CDR3 DNA. The D gene is left open where the match is weak. Clone sizes are given selectively: once, few, many, or a class where the clone is expanded.

- | TRBJ1-1 | TRBV30 | medium-sized | 14 | CARRGGGLNTEAFF | TGTGCCCGCCGAGGGGGAGGGCTGAACACTGAAGCTTTCTTT
- | TRBJ2-3 | TRBV5-1 | - | 17 | CASSFVAGVVLTDTQYF | TGCGCCAGCAGCTTTGTGGCAGGGGTAGTTCTCACAGATACGCAGTATTTT
- | TRBJ2-5 | TRBV18 | - | 15 | CASSAGRGIQETQYF | TGTGCCAGCTCAGCAGGCCGGGGGATACAAGAGACCCAGTACTTC
- | TRBJ1-2 | TRBV9 | - | 15 | CASSVGAGSYYGYTF | TGTGCCAGCAGCGTAGGGGCGGGCAGCTACTATGGCTACACCTTC
- | TRBJ2-3 | TRBV2 | - | 15 | CASRKSAGFTDTQYF | TGTGCCAGCAGGAAAAGCGCGGGGTTCACAGATACGCAGTATTTT
- | TRBJ2-1 | TRBV7-2 | - | 15 | CASSLAGAPNNEQFF | TGTGCCAGCAGCTTAGCGGGAGCGCCCAACAATGAGCAGTTCTTC
- | TRBJ1-2 | TRBV6-6 | - | 14 | CASSYDTYLWGYTF | TGTGCCAGCAGTTATGACACATATCTATGGGGCTACACCTTC
TRBD1 | TRBJ1-6 | TRBV9 | few | 15 | CASSAQTGGFFPLHF | TGTGCCAGCAGCGCCCAAACAGGGGGATTTTTTCCCCTCCACTTT
- | TRBJ1-3 | TRBV5-1 | - | 18 | CASSLGGRGLASGNTIYF | TGCGCCAGCAGCTTGGGGGGCAGGGGCCTAGCCTCTGGAAACACCATATATTTT
TRBD2 | TRBJ2-3 | TRBV4-1 | - | 16 | CASSPPAGGRTDTQYF | TGCGCCAGCAGCCCCCCAGCGGGGGGACGCACAGATACGCAGTATTTT
- | TRBJ1-3 | TRBV6-5 | few | 15 | CASRDRSISGNTIYF | TGTGCCAGCCGAGACAGGTCCATCTCTGGAAACACCATATATTTT
- | TRBJ2-1 | TRBV5-5 | few | 15 | CASSQDGLRYDEQFF | TGCGCCAGCAGCCAAGATGGTCTCCGGTATGATGAGCAGTTCTTC
TRBD1 | TRBJ1-2 | TRBV30 | - | 14 | CAWRRTGGGYGYTF | TGTGCCTGGAGACGGACAGGGGGCGGGTATGGCTACACCTTC
- | TRBJ2-6 | TRBV2 | - | 18 | CASSARGRQYSGANVLTF | TGTGCCAGCAGTGCGCGGGGAAGGCAATATTCTGGGGCCAACGTCCTGACTTTC
TRBD2 | TRBJ2-1 | TRBV6-6 | few | 14 | CASSFSGVANEQFF | TGTGCCAGCAGTTTTAGCGGGGTTGCCAATGAGCAGTTCTTC
- | TRBJ2-7 | TRBV5-6 | - | 14 | CASSLRHRQYEQYF | TGTGCCAGCAGCTTGAGGCACAGGCAGTACGAGCAGTACTTC
TRBD2 | TRBJ2-7 | TRBV6-5 | - | 15 | CASRPTSGGGYEQYF | TGTGCCAGCAGGCCAACTAGCGGGGGGGGGTACGAGCAGTACTTC
TRBD1 | TRBJ1-1 | TRBV13 | - | 17 | CASSGGGTGLMNTEAFF | TGTGCCAGCAGCGGAGGGGGGACAGGCCTCATGAACACTGAAGCTTTCTTT
- | TRBJ1-1 | TRBV9 | - | 16 | CASSQRLGGENTEAFF | TGTGCCAGCAGCCAAAGATTAGGGGGGGAGAACACTGAAGCTTTCTTT
TRBD1 | TRBJ1-6 | TRBV30 | once | 15 | CAGQGAETYNSPLHF | TGTGCGGGACAGGGGGCAGAAACCTATAATTCACCCCTCCACTTT
TRBD2 | TRBJ2-1 | TRBV7-9 | - | 14 | CASSRRGSYNEQFF | TGTGCCAGCAGCCGGCGGGGGTCCTACAATGAGCAGTTCTTC
- | TRBJ1-2 | TRBV5-4 | - | 16 | CASSPEPGVGGYGYTF | TGTGCCAGCAGCCCAGAACCAGGGGTAGGTGGCTATGGCTACACCTTC
- | TRBJ1-2 | TRBV5-1 | - | 11 | CASSRGCGYTF | TGCGCCAGCAGTAGGGGATGTGGCTACACCTTC
TRBD1 | TRBJ2-1 | TRBV14 | once | 14 | CASSRQGTYNEQFF | TGTGCCAGCAGCCGACAGGGAACCTACAATGAGCAGTTCTTC
TRBD1 | TRBJ2-5 | TRBV12-5 | - | 18 | CASGLVMIEGATQETQYF | TGTGCTAGTGGTTTGGTAATGATCGAGGGGGCGACCCAAGAGACCCAGTACTTC
- | TRBJ1-5 | TRBV15 | - | 14 | CATSRMGGYQPQHF | TGTGCCACCAGCAGAATGGGGGGTTATCAGCCCCAGCATTTT
TRBD1 | TRBJ1-4 | TRBV2 | - | 14 | CASIPGQGSEKLFF | TGTGCCAGCATCCCGGGACAGGGTAGTGAAAAACTGTTTTTT
- | TRBJ2-3 | TRBV7-7 | - | 13 | CASSLASADTQYF | TGTGCTAGCAGCTTAGCGTCCGCAGATACGCAGTATTTT
TRBD1 | TRBJ2-7 | TRBV11-2 | - | 14 | CASSSSGGIHEQYF | TGTGCCAGCAGCTCCTCAGGGGGAATCCACGAGCAGTACTTC
TRBD1 | TRBJ2-7 | TRBV11-2 | - | 14 | CASSPTGVGYEQYF | TGTGCCAGCAGCCCGACAGGGGTGGGGTACGAGCAGTACTTC
TRBD2 | TRBJ2-1 | TRBV5-6 | - | 15 | CASSDAGGSNNEQFF | TGTGCCAGCAGCGACGCGGGGGGCTCGAACAATGAGCAGTTCTTC
- | TRBJ1-4 | TRBV7-9 | - | 16 | CASSSLIGEGYEKLFF | TGTGCCAGCAGCTCCCTGATTGGGGAGGGCTACGAAAAACTGTTTTTT
TRBD1 | TRBJ2-4 | TRBV5-4 | once | 15 | CASSPAGTGGNIQYF | TGTGCCAGCAGCCCCGCCGGGACAGGGGGTAACATTCAGTACTTC
TRBD2 | TRBJ2-3 | TRBV5-4 | - | 16 | CASSPLGRGGTDTQYF | TGTGCCAGCAGCCCGCTAGGGCGGGGGGGAACAGATACGCAGTATTTT
TRBD2 | TRBJ2-7 | TRBV14 | - | 15 | CASSPGLAGGYEQYF | TGTGCCAGCAGCCCGGGACTAGCGGGGGGCTACGAGCAGTACTTC
- | TRBJ2-5 | TRBV7-3 | - | 13 | CASSLGGLETQYF | TGTGCCAGCAGCTTAGGAGGGTTAGAGACCCAGTACTTC
TRBD1 | TRBJ2-7 | TRBV10-3 | - | 11 | CATGTDREQYF | TGTGCCACCGGAACGGACAGGGAGCAGTACTTC
TRBD1 | TRBJ2-7 | TRBV6-1 | few | 18 | CASSEPGTVATRGYEQYF | TGTGCCAGCAGTGAACCGGGGACAGTGGCTACAAGGGGTTACGAGCAGTACTTC
TRBD2 | TRBJ2-1 | TRBV30 | - | 15 | CAWSDSMAGGNEQFF | TGTGCCTGGAGCGACAGTATGGCGGGGGGCAATGAGCAGTTCTTC